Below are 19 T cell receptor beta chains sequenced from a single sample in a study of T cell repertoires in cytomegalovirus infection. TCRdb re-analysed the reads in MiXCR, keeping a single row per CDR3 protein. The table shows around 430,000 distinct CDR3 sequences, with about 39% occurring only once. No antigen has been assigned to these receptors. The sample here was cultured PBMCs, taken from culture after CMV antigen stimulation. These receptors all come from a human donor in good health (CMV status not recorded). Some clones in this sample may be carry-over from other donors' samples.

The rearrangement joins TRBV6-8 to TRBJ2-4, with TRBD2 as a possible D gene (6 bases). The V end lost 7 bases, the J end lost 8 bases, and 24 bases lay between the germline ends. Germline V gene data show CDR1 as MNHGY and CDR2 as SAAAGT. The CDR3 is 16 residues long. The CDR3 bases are TGTGCCAGCATGGAGGGTGGCTTTTGGTACACGGACATTCAGTACTTC. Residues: CASMEGGFWYTDIQYF.

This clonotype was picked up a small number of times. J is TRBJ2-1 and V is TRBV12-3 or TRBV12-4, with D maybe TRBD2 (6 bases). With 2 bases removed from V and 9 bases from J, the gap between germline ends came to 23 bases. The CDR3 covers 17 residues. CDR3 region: CASSLSVGRGWDGEQFF. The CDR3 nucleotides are TGTGCCAGCAGTTTATCGGTTGGGCGGGGCTGGGACGGTGAGCAGTTCTTC.

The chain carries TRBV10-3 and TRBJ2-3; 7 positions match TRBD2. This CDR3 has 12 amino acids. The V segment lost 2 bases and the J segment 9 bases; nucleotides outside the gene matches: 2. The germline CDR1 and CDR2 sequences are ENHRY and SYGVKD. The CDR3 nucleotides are TGTGCCATCAGTGAGGATAGCGGGACGCAGTATTTT. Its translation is CAISEDSGTQYF.

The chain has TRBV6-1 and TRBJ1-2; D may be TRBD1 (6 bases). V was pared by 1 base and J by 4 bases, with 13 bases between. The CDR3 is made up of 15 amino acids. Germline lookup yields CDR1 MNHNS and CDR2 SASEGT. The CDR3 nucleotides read TGTGCCAGCAGTGAAGTTGGCAGGGGTCCCTATGGCTACACCTTC. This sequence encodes CASSEVGRGPYGYTF.

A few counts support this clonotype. The CDR3 here is CASSYLGGRRRTEAFF. CDR3 nucleotide sequence: TGTGCCAGCAGTTACTTAGGGGGCCGAAGGCGGACTGAAGCTTTCTTT. The rearrangement uses TRBV6-8 and TRBJ1-1, with TRBD1 matching 7 bases. The V segment lost 1 base and the J segment 5 bases; nucleotides outside the gene matches: 10. Germline V gene sequence: CDR1 MNHGY, CDR2 SAAAGT. The CDR3 has 16 amino acids.

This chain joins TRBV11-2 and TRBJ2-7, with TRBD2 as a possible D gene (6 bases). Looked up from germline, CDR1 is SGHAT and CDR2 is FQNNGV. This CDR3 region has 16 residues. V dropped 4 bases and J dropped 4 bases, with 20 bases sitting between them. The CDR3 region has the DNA TGTGCCAGCAGCTCACAACCCCGGGAGCGGGTATACGAGCAGTACTTC. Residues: CASSSQPRERVYEQYF.

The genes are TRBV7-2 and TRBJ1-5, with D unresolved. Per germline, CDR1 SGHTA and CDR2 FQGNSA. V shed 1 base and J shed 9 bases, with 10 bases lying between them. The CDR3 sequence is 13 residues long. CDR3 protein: CASSLGGPVPQHF. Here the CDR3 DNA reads TGTGCCAGCAGCTTAGGAGGCCCAGTGCCCCAGCATTTT.

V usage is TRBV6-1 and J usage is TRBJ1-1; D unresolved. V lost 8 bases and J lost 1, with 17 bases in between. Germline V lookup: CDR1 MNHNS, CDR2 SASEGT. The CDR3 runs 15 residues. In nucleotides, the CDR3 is TGTGCCAGCCGATTCGGCGGAAATCCGAACACTGAAGCTTTCTTT. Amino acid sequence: CASRFGGNPNTEAFF.

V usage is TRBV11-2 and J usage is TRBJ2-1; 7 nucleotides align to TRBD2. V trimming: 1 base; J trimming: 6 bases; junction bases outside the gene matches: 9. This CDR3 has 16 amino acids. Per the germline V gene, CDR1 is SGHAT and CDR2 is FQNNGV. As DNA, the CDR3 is TGTGCCAGCAGCTTAGGGATCGGACTAGGGGCCAATGAGCAGTTCTTC. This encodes CASSLGIGLGANEQFF.

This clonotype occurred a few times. The CDR3 DNA sequence: TGTGCCAGCAGCTTAGGGACACAGGGCTCCGAGCAGTACTTC. Amino acid sequence: CASSLGTQGSEQYF. The V gene is TRBV7-6, the J gene TRBJ2-7, with D possibly TRBD1 on 6 matching bases. This CDR3 region has 14 residues. CDR1 SGHVS and CDR2 FNYEAQ come from the germline V gene. Trimming shortened V by 1 base and J by 6 bases, and 13 bases separated the two germline ends. The whole variable domain, filled in from reference TRBV7-6 and TRBJ2-7, reads GAGVSQSPRYKVTKRGQDVALRCDPISGHVSLYWYRQALGQGPEFLTYFNYEAQQDKSGLPNDRFSAERPEGSISTLTIQRTEQRDSAMYRCASSLGTQGSEQYFGPGTRLTVT.

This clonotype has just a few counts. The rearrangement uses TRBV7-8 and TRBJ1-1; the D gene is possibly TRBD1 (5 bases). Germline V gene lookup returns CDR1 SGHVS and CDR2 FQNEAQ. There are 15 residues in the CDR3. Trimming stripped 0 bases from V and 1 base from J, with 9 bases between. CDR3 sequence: CASSLAEGSNTEAFF. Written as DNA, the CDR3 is TGTGCCAGCAGCTTAGCGGAGGGGTCGAACACTGAAGCTTTCTTT.

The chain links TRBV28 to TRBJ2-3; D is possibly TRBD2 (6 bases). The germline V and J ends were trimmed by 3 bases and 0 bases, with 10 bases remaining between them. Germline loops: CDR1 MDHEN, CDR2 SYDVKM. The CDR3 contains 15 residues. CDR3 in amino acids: CASSLLGTSTDTQYF. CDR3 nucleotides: TGTGCCAGCAGTTTGCTCGGGACTAGCACAGATACGCAGTATTTT.

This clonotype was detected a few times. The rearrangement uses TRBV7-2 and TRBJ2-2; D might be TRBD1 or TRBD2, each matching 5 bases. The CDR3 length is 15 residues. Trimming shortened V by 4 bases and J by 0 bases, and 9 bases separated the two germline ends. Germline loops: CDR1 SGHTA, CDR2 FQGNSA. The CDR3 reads CASSWDGANTGELFF. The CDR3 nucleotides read TGTGCCAGCAGCTGGGACGGGGCGAACACCGGGGAGCTGTTTTTT.

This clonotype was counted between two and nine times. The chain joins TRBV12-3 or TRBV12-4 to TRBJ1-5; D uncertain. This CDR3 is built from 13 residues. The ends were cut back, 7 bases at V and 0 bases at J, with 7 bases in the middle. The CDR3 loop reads CASKQDSNQPQHF. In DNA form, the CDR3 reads TGTGCCAGCAAGCAGGATAGCAATCAGCCCCAGCATTTT.

CDR3 amino acids: CASSLSGGGWNEKLFF. CDR3 nucleotides: TGTGCCAGCAGCTTAAGTGGAGGGGGCTGGAATGAAAAACTGTTTTTT. The chain is built from TRBV7-8 and TRBJ1-4; TRBD1 aligns across 7 bases. The trim removed 2 bases at V and 5 bases at J, leaving 8 bases unmatched. The CDR3 runs 16 residues. In germline, CDR1 is SGHVS, CDR2 FQNEAQ.

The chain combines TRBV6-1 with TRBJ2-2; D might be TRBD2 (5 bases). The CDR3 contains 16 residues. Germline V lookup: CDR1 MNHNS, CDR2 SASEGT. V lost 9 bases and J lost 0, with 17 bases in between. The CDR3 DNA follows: TGTGCCAGTCGTCGACCGGGATTGCCGAACACCGGGGAGCTGTTTTTT. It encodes CASRRPGLPNTGELFF.

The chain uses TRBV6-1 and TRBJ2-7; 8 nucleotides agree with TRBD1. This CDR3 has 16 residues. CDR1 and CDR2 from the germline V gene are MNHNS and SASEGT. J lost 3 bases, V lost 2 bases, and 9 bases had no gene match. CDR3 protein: CASSERDRYEYYEQYF. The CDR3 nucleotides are TGTGCCAGCAGTGAAAGGGACAGGTACGAGTACTACGAGCAGTACTTC.

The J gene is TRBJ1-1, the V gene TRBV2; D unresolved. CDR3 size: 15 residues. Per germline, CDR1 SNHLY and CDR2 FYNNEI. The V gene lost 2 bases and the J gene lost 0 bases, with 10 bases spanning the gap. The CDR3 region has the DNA TGTGCCAGCAGTGAATTAGGCAGACTGAACACTGAAGCTTTCTTT. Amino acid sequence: CASSELGRLNTEAFF.

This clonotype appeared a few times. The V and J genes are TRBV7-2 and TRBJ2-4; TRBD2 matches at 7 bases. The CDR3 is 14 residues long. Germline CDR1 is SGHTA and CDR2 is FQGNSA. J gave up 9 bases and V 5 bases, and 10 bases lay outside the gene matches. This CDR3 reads CASSPGLVPSIQYF. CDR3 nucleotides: TGTGCCAGCAGCCCAGGACTAGTACCGAGCATTCAGTACTTC.